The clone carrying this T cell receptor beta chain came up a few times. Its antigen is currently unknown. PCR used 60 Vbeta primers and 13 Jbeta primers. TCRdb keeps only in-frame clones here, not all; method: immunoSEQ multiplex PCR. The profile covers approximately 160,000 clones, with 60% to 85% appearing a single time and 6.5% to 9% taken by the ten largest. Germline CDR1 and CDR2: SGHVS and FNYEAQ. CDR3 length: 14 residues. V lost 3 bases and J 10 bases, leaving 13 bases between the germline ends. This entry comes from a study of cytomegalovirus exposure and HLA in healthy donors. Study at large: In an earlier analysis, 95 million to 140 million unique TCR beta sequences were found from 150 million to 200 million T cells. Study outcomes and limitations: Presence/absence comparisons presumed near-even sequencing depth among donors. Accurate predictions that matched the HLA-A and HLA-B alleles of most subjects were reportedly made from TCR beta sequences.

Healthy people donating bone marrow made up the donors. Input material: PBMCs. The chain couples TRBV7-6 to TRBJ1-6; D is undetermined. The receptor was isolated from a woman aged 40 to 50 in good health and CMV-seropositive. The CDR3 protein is CASSFGRDESPLHF. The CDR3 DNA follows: TGTGCCAGCAGCTTTGGGCGGGATGAGTCACCCCTCCACTTT.